Reported below is one T cell receptor (beta chain). The sample belongs to a study of blood T cell repertoires in COVID-19. Study summary: Sites in the United States, Italy and Spain provided acute and convalescent COVID-19 samples. Sample material is recorded as cDNA or gDNA derived from T cells, B-cell-depleted T cells, or PBMCs.

Original methodology: Researchers report that nucleated cell counts were estimated from reference gene primer amplification. Measured with immunoSEQ multiplex PCR; TCRdb has only the in-frame clones, and not every one. For V, J and clone size, that table is used; D and trimming come from the DNA. The sample shows 110,000 or so clones, over 75% of them seen only once. This CDR3 is 14 amino acids long. The V and J genes are TRBV21-1 and TRBJ1-2; TRBD1 was called by the table and not checked on the DNA. TRBV21-1 is assigned pseudogene status. The sequence derives from a man over 45 with acute or convalescent COVID-19. The sequenced material came from peripheral blood. The CDR3 DNA reads TGTGCCAGCAGCCAGACAGGGAAGTTCAGGGGCTACACCTTC. Translating it yields CASSQTGKFRGYTF.